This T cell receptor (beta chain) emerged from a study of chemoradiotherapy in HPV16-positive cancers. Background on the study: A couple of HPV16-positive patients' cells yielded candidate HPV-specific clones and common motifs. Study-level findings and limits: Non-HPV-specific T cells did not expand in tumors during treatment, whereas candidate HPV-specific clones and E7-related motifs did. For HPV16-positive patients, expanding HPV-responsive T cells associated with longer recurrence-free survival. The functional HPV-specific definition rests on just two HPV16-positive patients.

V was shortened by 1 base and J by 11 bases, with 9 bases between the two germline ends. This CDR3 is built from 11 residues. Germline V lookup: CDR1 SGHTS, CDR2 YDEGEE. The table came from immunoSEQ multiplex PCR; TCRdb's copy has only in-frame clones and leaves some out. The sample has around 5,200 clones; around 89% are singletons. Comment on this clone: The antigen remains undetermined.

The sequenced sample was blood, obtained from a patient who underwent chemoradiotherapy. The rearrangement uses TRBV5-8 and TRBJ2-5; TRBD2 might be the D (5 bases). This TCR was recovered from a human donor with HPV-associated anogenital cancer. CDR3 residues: CASSLYGEQYF. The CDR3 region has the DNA TGTGCCAGCAGCTTGTACGGGGAGCAGTACTTC.